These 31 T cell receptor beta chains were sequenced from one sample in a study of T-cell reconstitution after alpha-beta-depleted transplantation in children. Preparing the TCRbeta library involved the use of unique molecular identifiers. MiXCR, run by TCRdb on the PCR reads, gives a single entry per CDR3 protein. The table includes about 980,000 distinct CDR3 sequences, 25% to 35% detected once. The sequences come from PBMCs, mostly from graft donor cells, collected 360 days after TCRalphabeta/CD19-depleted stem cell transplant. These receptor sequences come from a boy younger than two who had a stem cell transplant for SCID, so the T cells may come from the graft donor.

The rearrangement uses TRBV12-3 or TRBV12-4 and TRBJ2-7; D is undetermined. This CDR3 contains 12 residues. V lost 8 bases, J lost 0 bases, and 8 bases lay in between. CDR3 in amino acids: CASGLYSYEQYF. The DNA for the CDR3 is TGTGCCAGCGGGCTCTACTCCTACGAGCAGTACTTC.

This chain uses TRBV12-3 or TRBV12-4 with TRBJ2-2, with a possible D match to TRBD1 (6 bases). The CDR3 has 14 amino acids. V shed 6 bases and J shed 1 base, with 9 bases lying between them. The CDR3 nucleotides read TGTGCCAGCAGGACGGGACAGAACACCGGGGAGCTGTTTTTT. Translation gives CASRTGQNTGELFF.

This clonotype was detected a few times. The CDR3 bases are TGTGCCTACGGAGACTGCTACAATGAGCAGTTCTTC. Its protein is CAYGDCYNEQFF. The rearrangement uses TRBV6-5 and TRBJ2-1, with no clear D. Germline V gives CDR1 MNHEY, CDR2 SVGAGI. The V end was cut by 11 bases, the J end by 3 bases, with 11 bases between. The CDR3 is made up of 12 amino acids.

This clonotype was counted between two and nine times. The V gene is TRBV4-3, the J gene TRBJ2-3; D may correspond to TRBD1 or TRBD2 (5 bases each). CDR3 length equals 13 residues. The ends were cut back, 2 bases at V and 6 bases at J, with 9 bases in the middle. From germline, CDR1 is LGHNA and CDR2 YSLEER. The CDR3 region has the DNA TGCGCCAGCAGCCAAATATGGGGGGATACGCAGTATTTT. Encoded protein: CASSQIWGDTQYF.

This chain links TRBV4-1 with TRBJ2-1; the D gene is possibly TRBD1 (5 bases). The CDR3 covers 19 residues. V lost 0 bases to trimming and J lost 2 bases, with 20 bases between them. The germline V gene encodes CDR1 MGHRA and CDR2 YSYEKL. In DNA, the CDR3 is TGCGCCAGCAGCCAAGAAGGCTTGGGGCTGATTAAACCCTACAATGAGCAGTTCTTC. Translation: CASSQEGLGLIKPYNEQFF.

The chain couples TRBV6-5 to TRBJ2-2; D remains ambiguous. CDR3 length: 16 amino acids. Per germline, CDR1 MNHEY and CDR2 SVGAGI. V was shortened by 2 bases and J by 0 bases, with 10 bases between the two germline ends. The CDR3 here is CASSYKWFANTGELFF. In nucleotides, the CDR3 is TGTGCCAGCAGTTACAAGTGGTTCGCGAACACCGGGGAGCTGTTTTTT.

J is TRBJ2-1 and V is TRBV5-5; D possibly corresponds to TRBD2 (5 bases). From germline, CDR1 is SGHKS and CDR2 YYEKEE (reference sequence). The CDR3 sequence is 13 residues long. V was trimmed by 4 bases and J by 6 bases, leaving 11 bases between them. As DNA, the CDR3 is TGTGCCAGCAGCCGGACTTCCAGCAATGAGCAGTTCTTC. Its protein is CASSRTSSNEQFF. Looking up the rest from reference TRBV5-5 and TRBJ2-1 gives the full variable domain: DAGVTQSPTHLIKTRGQQVTLRCSPISGHKSVSWYQQVLGQGPQFIFQYYEKEERGRGNFPDRFSARQFPNYSSELNVNALLLGDSALYLCASSRTSSNEQFFGPGTRLTVL.

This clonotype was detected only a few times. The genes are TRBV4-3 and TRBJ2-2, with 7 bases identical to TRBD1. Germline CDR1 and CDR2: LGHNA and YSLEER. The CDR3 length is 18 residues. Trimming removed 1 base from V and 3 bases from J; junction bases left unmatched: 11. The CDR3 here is CASSQGVAWDRDTGELFF. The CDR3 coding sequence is TGCGCCAGCAGCCAAGGGGTCGCTTGGGACAGAGACACCGGGGAGCTGTTTTTT.

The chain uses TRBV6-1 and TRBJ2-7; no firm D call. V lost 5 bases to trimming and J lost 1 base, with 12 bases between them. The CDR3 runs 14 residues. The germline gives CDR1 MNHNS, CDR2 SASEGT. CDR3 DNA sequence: TGTGCCAGCAGTCCCGAGACAAATTCCTACGAGCAGTACTTC. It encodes CASSPETNSYEQYF.

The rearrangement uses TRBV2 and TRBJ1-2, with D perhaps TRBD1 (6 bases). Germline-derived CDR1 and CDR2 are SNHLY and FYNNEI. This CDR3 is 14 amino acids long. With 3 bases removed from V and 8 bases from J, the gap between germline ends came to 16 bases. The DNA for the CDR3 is TGTGCCAGCAGTGACCGGCGGGGGGCGGTCGGCTACACCTTC. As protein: CASSDRRGAVGYTF.

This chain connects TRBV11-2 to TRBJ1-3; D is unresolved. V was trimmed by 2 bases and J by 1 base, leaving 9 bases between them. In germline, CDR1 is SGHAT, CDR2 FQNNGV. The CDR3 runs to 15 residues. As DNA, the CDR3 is TGTGCCAGCAGCTTATTTCGTAAATCTGGAAACACCATATATTTT. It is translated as CASSLFRKSGNTIYF.

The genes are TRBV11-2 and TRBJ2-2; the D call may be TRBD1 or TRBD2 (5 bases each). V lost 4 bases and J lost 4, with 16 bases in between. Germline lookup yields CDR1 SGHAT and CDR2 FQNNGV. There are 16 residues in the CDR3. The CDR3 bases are TGTGCCAGCAGCTACAGGATGGGAGTTGGCACCGGGGAGCTGTTTTTT. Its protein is CASSYRMGVGTGELFF.

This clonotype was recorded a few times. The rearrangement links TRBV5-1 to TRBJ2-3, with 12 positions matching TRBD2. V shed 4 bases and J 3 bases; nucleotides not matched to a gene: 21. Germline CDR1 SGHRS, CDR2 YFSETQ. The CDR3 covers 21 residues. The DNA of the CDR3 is TGCGCCAGCAGCCTTGGCCACCCGGGACTAGCGGGCCGGGCGGGAACAGATACGCAGTATTTT. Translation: CASSLGHPGLAGRAGTDTQYF.

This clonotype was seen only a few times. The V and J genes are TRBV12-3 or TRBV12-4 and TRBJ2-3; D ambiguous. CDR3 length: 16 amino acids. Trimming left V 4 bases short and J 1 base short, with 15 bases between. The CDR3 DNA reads TGTGCCAGCAGTTCAAACTACCGGGCCCGCACAGATACGCAGTATTTT. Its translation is CASSSNYRARTDTQYF.

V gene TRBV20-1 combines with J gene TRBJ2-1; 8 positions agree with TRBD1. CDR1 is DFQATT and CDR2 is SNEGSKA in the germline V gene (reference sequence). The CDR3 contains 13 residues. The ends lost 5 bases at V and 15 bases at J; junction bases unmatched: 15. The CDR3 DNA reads TGCAGTGCTTATAAATTCTCCGGGACAGGAGTGTTCTTC. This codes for CSAYKFSGTGVFF.

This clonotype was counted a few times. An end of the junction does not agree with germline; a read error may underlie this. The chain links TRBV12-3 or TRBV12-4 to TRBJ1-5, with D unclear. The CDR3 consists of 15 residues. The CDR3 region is CASGLGSAAQRPQHF. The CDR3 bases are TGTGCCAGCGGTTTAGGATCGGCGGCGCAACGGCCCCAGCATTTT.

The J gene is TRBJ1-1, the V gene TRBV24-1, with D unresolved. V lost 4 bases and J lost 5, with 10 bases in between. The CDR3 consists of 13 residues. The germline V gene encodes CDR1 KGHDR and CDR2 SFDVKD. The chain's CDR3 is CATSEDVGTEAFF. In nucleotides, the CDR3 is TGTGCCACCAGTGAGGACGTGGGAACTGAAGCTTTCTTT.

The CDR3 sequence is CASSPTGWSSEAFF. CDR3 coding DNA: TGTGCCAGCAGCCCGACAGGGTGGAGTAGTGAAGCTTTCTTT. V usage is TRBV11-2 and J usage is TRBJ1-1; TRBD1 matches 7 bases. Trimming removed 5 bases from V and 7 bases from J; junction bases left unmatched: 10. Per germline, CDR1 SGHAT and CDR2 FQNNGV. The CDR3 sequence is 14 residues long.

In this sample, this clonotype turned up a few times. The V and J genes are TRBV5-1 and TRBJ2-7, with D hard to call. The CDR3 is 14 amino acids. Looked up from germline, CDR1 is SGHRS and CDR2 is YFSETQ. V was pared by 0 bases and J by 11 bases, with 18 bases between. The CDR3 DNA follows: TGCGCCAGCAGCTTGGACCCGGGCCGAGACAAAGAGTACTTC. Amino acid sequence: CASSLDPGRDKEYF.

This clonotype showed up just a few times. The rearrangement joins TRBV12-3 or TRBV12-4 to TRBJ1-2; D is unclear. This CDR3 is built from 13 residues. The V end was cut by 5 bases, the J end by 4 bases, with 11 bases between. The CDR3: CASSPKGPYGYTF. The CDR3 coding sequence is TGTGCCAGCAGTCCCAAGGGCCCCTATGGCTACACCTTC.

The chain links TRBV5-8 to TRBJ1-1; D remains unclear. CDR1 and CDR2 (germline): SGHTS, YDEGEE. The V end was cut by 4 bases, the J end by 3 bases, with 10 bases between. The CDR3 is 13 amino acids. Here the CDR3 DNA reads TGTGCCAGCAGCAGAGGGCCCTACACTGAAGCTTTCTTT. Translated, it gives CASSRGPYTEAFF. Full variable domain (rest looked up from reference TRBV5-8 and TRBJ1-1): EAGVTQSPTHLIKTRGQQATLRCSPISGHTSVYWYQQALGLGLQFLLWYDEGEERNRGNFPPRFSGRQFPNYSSELNVNALELEDSALYLCASSRGPYTEAFFGQGTRLTVV.

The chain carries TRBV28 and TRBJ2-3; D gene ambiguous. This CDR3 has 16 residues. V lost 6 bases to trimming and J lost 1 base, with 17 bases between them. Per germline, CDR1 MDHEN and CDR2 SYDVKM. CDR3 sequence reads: CASSPGLGGGTDTQYF. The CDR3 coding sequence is TGTGCCAGCAGCCCGGGTTTAGGCGGTGGCACAGATACGCAGTATTTT.

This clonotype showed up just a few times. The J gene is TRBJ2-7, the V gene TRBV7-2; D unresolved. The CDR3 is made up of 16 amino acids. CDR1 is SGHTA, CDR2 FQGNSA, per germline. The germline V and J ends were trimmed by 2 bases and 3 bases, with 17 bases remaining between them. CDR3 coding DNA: TGTGCCAGCAGCTTAAGTGTAGGTCTTTTCGACTACGAGCAGTACTTC. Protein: CASSLSVGLFDYEQYF.

CDR3 in amino acids: CATETANTGELFF. For the CDR3, the DNA is TGTGCCACCGAGACAGCGAACACCGGGGAGCTGTTTTTT. The chain joins TRBV24-1 to TRBJ2-2; D possibly corresponds to TRBD1 (5 bases). CDR3 size: 13 residues. Deletions cut 9 bases from V and 0 bases from J, with 7 bases between. Germline CDR1 reads KGHDR; CDR2 reads SFDVKD.

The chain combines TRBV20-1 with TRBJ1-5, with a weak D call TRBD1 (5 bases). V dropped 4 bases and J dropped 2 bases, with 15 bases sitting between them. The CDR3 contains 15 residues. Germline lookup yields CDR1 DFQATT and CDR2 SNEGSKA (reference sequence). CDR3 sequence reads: CSATPATGGNQPQHF. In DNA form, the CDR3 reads TGCAGTGCTACTCCAGCCACAGGAGGCAATCAGCCCCAGCATTTT.

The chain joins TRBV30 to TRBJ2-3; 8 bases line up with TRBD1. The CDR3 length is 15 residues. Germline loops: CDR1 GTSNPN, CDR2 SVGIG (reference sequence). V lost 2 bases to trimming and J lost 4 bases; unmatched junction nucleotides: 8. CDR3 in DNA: TGTGCCTGGAGTCTGAGGACAGGGATGGCAGATACGCAGTATTTT. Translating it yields CAWSLRTGMADTQYF.

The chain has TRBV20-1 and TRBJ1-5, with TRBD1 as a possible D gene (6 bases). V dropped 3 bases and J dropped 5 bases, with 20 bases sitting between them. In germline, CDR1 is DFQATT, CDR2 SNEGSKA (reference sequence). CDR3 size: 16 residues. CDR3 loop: CSARRAGALQYQPQHF. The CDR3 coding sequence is TGCAGTGCTAGGAGGGCAGGGGCCCTACAATATCAGCCCCAGCATTTT.

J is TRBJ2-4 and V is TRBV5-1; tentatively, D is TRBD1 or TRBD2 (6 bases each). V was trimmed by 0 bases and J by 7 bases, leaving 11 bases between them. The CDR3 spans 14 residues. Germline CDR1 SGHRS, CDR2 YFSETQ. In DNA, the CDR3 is TGCGCCAGCAGCTTGGAGCAGGGGAGGAACATTCAGTACTTC. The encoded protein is CASSLEQGRNIQYF.

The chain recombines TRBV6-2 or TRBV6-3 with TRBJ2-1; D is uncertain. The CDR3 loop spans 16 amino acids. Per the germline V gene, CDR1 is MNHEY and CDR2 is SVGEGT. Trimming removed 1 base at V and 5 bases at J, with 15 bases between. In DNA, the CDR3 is TGTGCCAGCAGTTACTACGGTCACGCGGCCAACAATGAGCAGTTCTTC. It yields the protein CASSYYGHAANNEQFF.

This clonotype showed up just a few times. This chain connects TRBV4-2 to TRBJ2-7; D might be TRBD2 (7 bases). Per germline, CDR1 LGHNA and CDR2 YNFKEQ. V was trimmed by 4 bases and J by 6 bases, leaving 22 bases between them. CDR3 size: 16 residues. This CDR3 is CASSPKKGGGALEQYF. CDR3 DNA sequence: TGTGCCAGCAGCCCTAAAAAGGGGGGGGGTGCGCTCGAGCAGTACTTC.

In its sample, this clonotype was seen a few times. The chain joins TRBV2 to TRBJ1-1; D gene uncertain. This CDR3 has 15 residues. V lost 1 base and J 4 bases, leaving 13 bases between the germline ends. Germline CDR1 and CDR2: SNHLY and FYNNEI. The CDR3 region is CASSEEAQRGTEAFF. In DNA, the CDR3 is TGTGCCAGCAGTGAAGAAGCCCAAAGAGGCACTGAAGCTTTCTTT.